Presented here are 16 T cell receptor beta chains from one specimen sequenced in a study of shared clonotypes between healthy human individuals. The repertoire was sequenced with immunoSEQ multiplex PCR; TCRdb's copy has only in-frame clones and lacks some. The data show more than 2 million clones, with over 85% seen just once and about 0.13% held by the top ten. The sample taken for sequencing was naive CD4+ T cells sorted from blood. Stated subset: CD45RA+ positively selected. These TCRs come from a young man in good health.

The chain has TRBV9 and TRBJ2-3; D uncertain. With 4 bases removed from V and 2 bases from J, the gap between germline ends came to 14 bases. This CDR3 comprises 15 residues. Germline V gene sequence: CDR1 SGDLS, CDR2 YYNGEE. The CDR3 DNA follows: TGTGCCAGCAGCTCCATTGGGCCGGTCACAGATACGCAGTATTTT. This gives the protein CASSSIGPVTDTQYF.

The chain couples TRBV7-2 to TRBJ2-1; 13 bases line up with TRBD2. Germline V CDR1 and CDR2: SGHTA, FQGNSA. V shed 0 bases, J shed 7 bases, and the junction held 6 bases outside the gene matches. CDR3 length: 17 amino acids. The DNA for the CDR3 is TGTGCCAGCAGCTTAGCCCCACTAGCGGGAGGGCCTAATGAGCAGTTCTTC. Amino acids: CASSLAPLAGGPNEQFF.

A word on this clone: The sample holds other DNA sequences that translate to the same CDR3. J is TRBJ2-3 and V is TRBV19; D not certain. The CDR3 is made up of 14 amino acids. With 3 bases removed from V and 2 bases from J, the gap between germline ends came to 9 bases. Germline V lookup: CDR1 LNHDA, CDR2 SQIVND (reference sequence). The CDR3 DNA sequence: TGTGCCAGTAGTATCTGGGGTGACACAGATACGCAGTATTTT. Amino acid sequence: CASSIWGDTDTQYF.

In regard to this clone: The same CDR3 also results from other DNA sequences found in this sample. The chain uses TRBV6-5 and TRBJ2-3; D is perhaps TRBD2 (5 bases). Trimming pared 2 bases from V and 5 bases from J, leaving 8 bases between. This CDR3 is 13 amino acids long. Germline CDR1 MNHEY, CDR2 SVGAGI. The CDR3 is CASSYPGVDTQYF. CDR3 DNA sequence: TGTGCCAGCAGTTACCCCGGGGTAGATACGCAGTATTTT.

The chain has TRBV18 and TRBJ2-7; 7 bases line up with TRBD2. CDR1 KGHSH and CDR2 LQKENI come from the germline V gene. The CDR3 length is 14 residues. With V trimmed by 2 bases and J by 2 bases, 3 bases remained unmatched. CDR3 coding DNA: TGTGCCAGCTCACCAGGTGGACTAGCCTACGAGCAGTACTTC. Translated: CASSPGGLAYEQYF.

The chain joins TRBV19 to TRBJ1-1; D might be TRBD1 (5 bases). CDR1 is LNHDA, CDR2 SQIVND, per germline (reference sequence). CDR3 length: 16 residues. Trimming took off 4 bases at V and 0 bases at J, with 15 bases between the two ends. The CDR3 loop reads CASSKIRTGLNTEAFF. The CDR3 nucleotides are TGTGCCAGTAGTAAGATCCGAACAGGTTTGAACACTGAAGCTTTCTTT.

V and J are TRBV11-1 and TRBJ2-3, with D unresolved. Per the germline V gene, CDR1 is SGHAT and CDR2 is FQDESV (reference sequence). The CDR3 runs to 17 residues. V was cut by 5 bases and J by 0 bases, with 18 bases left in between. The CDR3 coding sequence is TGTGCCAGCAGCCCCGGTGGGTGGGATGGTAGCACAGATACGCAGTATTTT. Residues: CASSPGGWDGSTDTQYF.

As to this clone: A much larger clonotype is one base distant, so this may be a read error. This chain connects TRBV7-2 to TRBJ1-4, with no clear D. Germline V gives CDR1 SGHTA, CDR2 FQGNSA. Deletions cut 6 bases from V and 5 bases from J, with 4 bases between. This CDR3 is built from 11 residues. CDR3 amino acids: CASSGNEKLFF. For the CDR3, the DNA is TGTGCCAGCAGTGGGAATGAAAAACTGTTTTTT.

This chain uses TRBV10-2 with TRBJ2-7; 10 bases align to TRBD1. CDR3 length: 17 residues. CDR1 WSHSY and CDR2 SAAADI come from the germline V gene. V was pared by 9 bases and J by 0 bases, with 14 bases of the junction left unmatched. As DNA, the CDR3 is TGCGCCAGTAGAGTGGGACAGGGGAGGGTCAGCTCCTACGAGCAGTACTTC. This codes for CASRVGQGRVSSYEQYF.

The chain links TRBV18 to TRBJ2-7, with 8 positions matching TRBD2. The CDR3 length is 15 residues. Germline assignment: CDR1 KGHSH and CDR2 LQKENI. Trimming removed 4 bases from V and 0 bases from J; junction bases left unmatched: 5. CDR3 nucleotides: TGTGCCAGCTCACTCGGGACTAGGAGCTCCTACGAGCAGTACTTC. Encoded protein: CASSLGTRSSYEQYF.

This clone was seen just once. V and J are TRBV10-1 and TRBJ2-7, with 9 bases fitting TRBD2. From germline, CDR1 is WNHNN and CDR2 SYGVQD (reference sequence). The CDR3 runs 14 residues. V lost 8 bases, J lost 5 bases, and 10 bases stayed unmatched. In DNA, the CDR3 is TGCGCCAGCCAAAACGGACTAGCGTCGGACGAGCAGTACTTC. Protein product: CASQNGLASDEQYF.

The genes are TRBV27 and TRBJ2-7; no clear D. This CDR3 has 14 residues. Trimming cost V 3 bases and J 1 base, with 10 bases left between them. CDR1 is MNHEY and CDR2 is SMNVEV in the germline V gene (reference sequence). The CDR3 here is CASSLGHRSYEQYF. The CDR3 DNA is TGTGCCAGCAGTTTGGGCCATCGTTCCTACGAGCAGTACTTC.

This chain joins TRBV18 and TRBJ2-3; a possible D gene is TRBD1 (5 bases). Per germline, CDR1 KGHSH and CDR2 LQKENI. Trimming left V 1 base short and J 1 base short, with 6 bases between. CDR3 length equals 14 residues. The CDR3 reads CASSPQQGTDTQYF. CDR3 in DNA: TGTGCCAGCTCACCACAACAGGGCACAGATACGCAGTATTTT. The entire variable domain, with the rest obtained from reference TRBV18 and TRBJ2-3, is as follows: NAGVMQNPRHLVRRRGQEARLRCSPMKGHSHVYWYRQLPEEGLKFMVYLQKENIIDESGMPKERFSAEFPKEGPSILRIQQVVRGDSAAYFCASSPQQGTDTQYFGPGTRLTVL.

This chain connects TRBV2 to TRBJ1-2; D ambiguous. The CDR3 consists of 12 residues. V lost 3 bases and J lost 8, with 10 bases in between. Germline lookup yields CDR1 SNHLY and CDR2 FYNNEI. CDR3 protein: CASSEQASGYTF. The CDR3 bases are TGTGCCAGCAGTGAGCAGGCATCAGGCTACACCTTC.

The CDR3 is CAISQPGQGANRETQYF. CDR3 nucleotide sequence: TGTGCCATCAGTCAACCGGGACAGGGGGCGAATCGAGAGACCCAGTACTTC. The chain employs TRBV10-3 and TRBJ2-5, with 12 bases matching TRBD1. The CDR3 is 17 residues long. Germline CDR1 is ENHRY and CDR2 is SYGVKD. J lost 4 bases, V lost 5 bases, and 11 bases had no gene match.

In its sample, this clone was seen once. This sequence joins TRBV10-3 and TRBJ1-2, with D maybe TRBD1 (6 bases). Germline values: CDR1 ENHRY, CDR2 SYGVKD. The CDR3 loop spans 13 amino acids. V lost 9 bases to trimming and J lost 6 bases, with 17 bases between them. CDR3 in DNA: TGTGCCATGCTGCAGGGGCTCGGCGATGGCTACACCTTC. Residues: CAMLQGLGDGYTF.